This T cell receptor beta chain was captured by sequencing in a study of cytomegalovirus exposure and HLA in healthy donors. General study points: Subsequent analysis revealed that first-cohort TCR clusters tended to co-occur in the 95 to 150 validation repertoires. Many donors carried some public TCRs, although rarity characterized most TCR sequences.

Germline V CDR1 and CDR2: SGDLS, YYNGEE. The CDR3 has 14 amino acids. V was shortened by 6 bases and J by 3 bases, with 16 bases between the two germline ends. The repertoire was sequenced with immunoSEQ multiplex PCR; TCRdb's copy has only in-frame clones and lacks some. The sample has roughly 200,000 clones, 80% to 85% seen once; the top ten hold over 0.95%. Concerning this clone: Its antigen is undetermined.

Sequencing used PBMCs. The TCR comes from a woman aged 30 to 39 in good health and CMV-seronegative. The rearrangement uses TRBV9 and TRBJ2-7; a weak D match, TRBD2 (6 bases). Written as DNA, the CDR3 is TGTGCCAGCAACTGGAGGGCCACCTACTACGAGCAGTACTTC. As protein: CASNWRATYYEQYF. Supplemented by reference TRBV9 and TRBJ2-7, the full variable domain reads DSGVTQTPKHLITATGQRVTLRCSPRSGDLSVYWYQQSLDQGLQFLIQYYNGEERAKGNILERFSAQQFPDLHSELNLSSLELGDSALYFCASNWRATYYEQYFGPGTRLTVT.